The source of this T cell receptor (beta chain) is a study of blood T cell repertoires in COVID-19. The repertoire was sequenced with immunoSEQ multiplex PCR; TCRdb's copy has only in-frame clones and lacks some. The table has around 280,000 clones, 90% seen once. In its sample, this clone was seen once. The germline V gene has CDR1 LNHDA and CDR2 SQIVND (reference sequence). This CDR3 has 16 residues. V lost 5 bases to trimming and J lost 6 bases; unmatched junction nucleotides: 9. The rearrangement links TRBV19 to TRBJ1-5, with 11 nucleotides matching TRBD1. Source material: PBMCs or T cells enriched from blood (not recorded which). This clonotype originated in a woman between 18 and 30 years old with acute COVID-19. CDR3 coding DNA: TGTGCCAGTAGTTTTAAAGGACAGGGGGCAAGTCAGCCCCAGCATTTT. This gives the protein CASSFKGQGASQPQHF.